A single sample is the source of the 30 T cell receptor beta chains below, sequenced in a study of T cell clonotyping in hematopoietic cell transplantation. Data came from immunoSEQ multiplex PCR; TCRdb stores just in-frame clones and leaves some out. The sample yields roughly 29,000 clones, around nine tenths seen once. The sequencing used PBMCs, collected 100 days after allogeneic stem cell transplant. Source of these receptors: a female patient aged 50 to 65 who had an allogeneic stem cell transplant from a related donor, so the T cells may come from the graft donor. Some clones in this sample may be carry-over from other donors' samples.

CDR3 coding DNA: TGTGCCAGCAGTTCACACTACTCTGGAAACACCATATATTTT. Its protein is CASSSHYSGNTIYF. The chain carries TRBV6-5 and TRBJ1-3; D is undetermined. V gave up 4 bases and J gave up 0 bases, with 7 bases separating them. CDR1 MNHEY and CDR2 SVGAGI come from the germline V gene. The CDR3 has 14 residues.

Note on this clone: One end of the junction does not line up with germline, which may come from a read error. V is TRBV10-3 and J is TRBJ1-6, with no clear D. In germline, CDR1 is ENHRY, CDR2 SYGVKD. The CDR3 consists of 13 residues. In nucleotides, the CDR3 is TGTGCCATCAGTGAGTCGTCGGAGGACGCCCGTGACTTT. This gives the protein CAISESSEDARDF.

The chain is built from TRBV5-7 and TRBJ2-1; D tentatively reads TRBD1 or TRBD2 (5 bases each). TRBV5-7 is given ORF status, its function remaining uncertain. Trimming took 5 bases from V and 6 from J, leaving 18 bases between them. CDR3 size: 15 residues. The CDR3 sequence is CASSPMGVWGNEQFF. CDR3 nucleotide sequence: TGTGCCAGCAGTCCAATGGGGGTATGGGGCAATGAGCAGTTCTTC.

The chain couples TRBV5-4 to TRBJ2-5; D is undetermined. The CDR3 consists of 15 residues. CDR1 is SGHNT and CDR2 is YYREEE in the germline V gene (reference sequence). V lost 4 bases and J lost 1, with 14 bases in between. The CDR3 sequence is CASSLMAGPQETQYF. DNA of the CDR3: TGTGCCAGCAGCCTAATGGCCGGACCCCAAGAGACCCAGTACTTC.

This clone came up once. The J gene is TRBJ1-6, the V gene TRBV30, with D uncertain. V was pared by 5 bases and J by 4 bases, with 12 bases between. CDR3 length equals 14 residues. Germline CDR1 and CDR2: GTSNPN and SVGIG (reference sequence). The CDR3 DNA reads TGTGCCTGGGGGGAGGGAAGATATAATTCACCCCTCCACTTT. Its translation: CAWGEGRYNSPLHF.

This sequence joins TRBV5-1 and TRBJ2-2; D is unresolved. CDR3 length: 16 residues. Germline CDR1 is SGHRS and CDR2 is YFSETQ. V was pared by 0 bases and J by 0 bases, with 9 bases between. Here the CDR3 DNA reads TGCGCCAGCAGCTTGGCCACACTCGCGAACACCGGGGAGCTGTTTTTT. Translated, it gives CASSLATLANTGELFF.

The chain employs TRBV6-5 and TRBJ2-3; possibly TRBD2 for D (5 bases). Trimming left V 2 bases short and J 2 bases short, with 8 bases between. This CDR3 has 14 amino acids. CDR1 and CDR2 (germline): MNHEY, SVGAGI. The CDR3 here is CASSYRELTDTQYF. CDR3 bases: TGTGCCAGCAGTTACCGGGAACTCACAGATACGCAGTATTTT.

The rearrangement links TRBV30 to TRBJ1-5; D gene uncertain. Trimming stripped 4 bases from V and 2 bases from J, with 9 bases between. The V gene's germline CDR1 is GTSNPN and CDR2 SVGIG (reference sequence). The CDR3 covers 13 residues. CDR3 sequence reads: CAWNMGGNQPQHF. CDR3 sequence (DNA): TGTGCCTGGAATATGGGTGGCAATCAGCCCCAGCATTTT.

J is TRBJ1-2 and V is TRBV2; the match to TRBD1 covers 7 bases. The V and J ends lost 6 bases and 0 bases, in that order; junction bases with no gene match: 10. The CDR3 consists of 16 residues. The V gene's germline CDR1 is SNHLY and CDR2 FYNNEI. The CDR3 DNA reads as TGTGCCAGCAGCGCGGGGACAGCCTCAACTAACTATGGCTACACCTTC. This encodes CASSAGTASTNYGYTF. The entire variable domain, with the rest obtained from reference TRBV2 and TRBJ1-2, is as follows: EPEVTQTPSHQVTQMGQEVILRCVPISNHLYFYWYRQILGQKVEFLVSFYNNEISEKSEIFDDQFSVERPDGSNFTLKIRSTKLEDSAMYFCASSAGTASTNYGYTFGSGTRLTVV.

A note on this clone: The limits of the CDR3 on the DNA are not certain, so only TCRdb's listed CDR3 is given. CDR3 sequence reads: CAISGSVGQGANF. The chain uses TRBV10-3 and TRBJ2-5; no check of the table's D call, TRBD1, against the DNA was made. Per the germline V gene, CDR1 is ENHRY and CDR2 is SYGVKD. The CDR3 spans 13 amino acids, including both terminal residues.

V usage is TRBV7-9 and J usage is TRBJ2-1, with 7 bases aligning to TRBD2. V was clipped by 4 bases and J by 10 bases; unmatched bases: 16. CDR1 and CDR2 (germline): SEHNR, FQNEAQ (reference sequence). The CDR3 spans 16 residues. The CDR3 coding sequence is TGTGCCAGCAGCTCAGTTCAGACTAGCAGTCTGGTCGAGCAGTTCTTC. This translates into CASSSVQTSSLVEQFF.

This chain's CDR3 is CAISEGFYGYTF. The CDR3 region has the DNA TGTGCCATCAGTGAGGGGTTCTATGGCTACACCTTC. The chain employs TRBV10-3 and TRBJ1-2; D is undetermined. V was trimmed by 2 bases and J by 4 bases, leaving 5 bases between them. Germline V gives CDR1 ENHRY, CDR2 SYGVKD. The CDR3 contains 12 residues.

V and J are TRBV5-6 and TRBJ2-7, with 7 positions matching TRBD1. After removal of 3 bases from V and 7 bases from J, the junction contained 13 bases not matched to a gene. This CDR3 comprises 15 residues. Germline V gene data show CDR1 as SGHDT and CDR2 as YYEEEE. The CDR3 loop reads CASSYGNRGMGEQYF. DNA for the CDR3: TGTGCCAGCAGCTACGGAAACAGGGGAATGGGGGAGCAGTACTTC.

For the CDR3, the DNA is TGCGCCAGCAGCCTTGGGCCCGGCAATGAGCAGTTCTTC. This translates into CASSLGPGNEQFF. The V call is TRBV5-1, the J call TRBJ2-1; D remains ambiguous. This CDR3 region has 13 residues. From germline, CDR1 is SGHRS and CDR2 YFSETQ. Trimming cost V 4 bases and J 6 bases, with 11 bases left between them. Filled out from reference TRBV5-1 and TRBJ2-1, the complete variable domain reads KAGVTQTPRYLIKTRGQQVTLSCSPISGHRSVSWYQQTPGQGLQFLFEYFSETQRNKGNFPGRFSGRQFSNSRSEMNVSTLELGDSALYLCASSLGPGNEQFFGPGTRLTVL.

The chain uses TRBV9 and TRBJ2-3, with D unresolved. CDR1 is SGDLS and CDR2 is YYNGEE in the germline V gene. Trimming took off 0 bases at V and 0 bases at J, with 11 bases between the two ends. The CDR3 contains 16 residues. CDR3: CASSVEGVSSTDTQYF. As DNA, the CDR3 is TGTGCCAGCAGCGTAGAGGGTGTTTCTAGCACAGATACGCAGTATTTT. Together with reference TRBV9 and TRBJ2-3, the CDR3 gives the full variable domain: DSGVTQTPKHLITATGQRVTLRCSPRSGDLSVYWYQQSLDQGLQFLIQYYNGEERAKGNILERFSAQQFPDLHSELNLSSLELGDSALYFCASSVEGVSSTDTQYFGPGTRLTVL.

The chain combines TRBV18 with TRBJ1-2, with 7 bases lining up with TRBD1. The V and J ends lost 5 bases and 5 bases, in that order; junction bases with no gene match: 8. There are 14 residues in the CDR3. Germline lookup yields CDR1 KGHSH and CDR2 LQKENI. CDR3 DNA sequence: TGTGCCAGCTCAGTGACAGGGAGAGAGTATGGCTACACCTTC. It is translated as CASSVTGREYGYTF.

The genes are TRBV10-2 and TRBJ2-7; no definite D call. V dropped 2 bases and J dropped 3 bases, with 8 bases sitting between them. The CDR3 contains 13 residues. From germline, CDR1 is WSHSY and CDR2 SAAADI. The CDR3 is CASSETVRYEQYF. CDR3 nucleotide sequence: TGCGCCAGCAGTGAGACAGTCCGCTACGAGCAGTACTTC.

The chain is built from TRBV28 and TRBJ1-1, with D unclear. V shed 10 bases and J shed 5 bases, with 11 bases lying between them. CDR3 length: 11 residues. CDR1 MDHEN and CDR2 SYDVKM come from the germline V gene. Here the CDR3 DNA reads TGTGCCATCTTTTCGGGGACTGAAGCTTTCTTT. It is translated as CAIFSGTEAFF.

CDR3 sequence (DNA): TGCGCCAGCAGCTTGGTAGGGTTCACCGGGGAGCTGTTTTTT. Translation gives CASSLVGFTGELFF. J is TRBJ2-2 and V is TRBV5-1; D gene ambiguous. The CDR3 loop spans 14 amino acids. Per the germline V gene, CDR1 is SGHRS and CDR2 is YFSETQ. V was clipped by 0 bases and J by 4 bases, with 7 bases between them.

The chain has TRBV7-6 and TRBJ2-7, with D perhaps TRBD2 (6 bases). The V end was cut by 4 bases, the J end by 6 bases, with 19 bases between. Germline-derived CDR1 and CDR2 are SGHVS and FNYEAQ. The CDR3 length is 15 residues. The CDR3 DNA reads TGTGCCAGCAGCTCCGCAGCGTGGCGGAGGGGCGAGCAGTACTTC. Its protein is CASSSAAWRRGEQYF.

The chain links TRBV9 to TRBJ1-5; TRBD1 agrees at 10 bases. Germline assignment: CDR1 SGDLS and CDR2 YYNGEE. The CDR3 is 13 amino acids. The V gene end was trimmed by 7 bases and the J gene end by 5 bases; junction bases not matched to a gene: 3. The CDR3, as DNA: TGTGCCAGCTCCGGGACAGGGGATCAGCCCCAGCATTTT. The encoded protein is CASSGTGDQPQHF.

This chain connects TRBV11-3 to TRBJ2-1; no firm D call. The CDR3 spans 14 residues. The V end lost 0 bases, the J end lost 2 bases, and 5 bases lay between the germline ends. Per germline, CDR1 SGHNT and CDR2 YENEEA. In DNA form, the CDR3 reads TGTGCCAGCAGCTTAGATCAGGCCTACAATGAGCAGTTCTTC. The encoded protein is CASSLDQAYNEQFF. Combining the CDR3 with reference TRBV11-3 and TRBJ2-1 gives the whole variable domain EAGVVQSPRYKIIEKKQPVAFWCNPISGHNTLYWYLQNLGQGPELLIRYENEEAVDDSQLPKDRFSAERLKGVDSTLKIQPAELGDSAVYLCASSLDQAYNEQFFGPGTRLTVL.

The rearrangement uses TRBV5-4 and TRBJ1-2, with a possible D match to TRBD1 (5 bases). This CDR3 contains 16 residues. V was pared by 0 bases and J by 4 bases, with 16 bases between. Germline V lookup: CDR1 SGHNT, CDR2 YYREEE (reference sequence). The CDR3 region has the DNA TGTGCCAGCAGCTTGGGGTTTGGCAGGAGGGGCTATGGCTACACCTTC. Protein: CASSLGFGRRGYGYTF.

This clone was seen a single time. V and J are TRBV19 and TRBJ1-2; D is possibly TRBD1 (5 bases). This CDR3 spans 16 amino acids. Germline V lookup: CDR1 LNHDA, CDR2 SQIVND (reference sequence). The V and J ends lost 4 bases and 8 bases respectively, with 23 bases between them. The CDR3 DNA sequence: TGTGCCAGTAGTACGACCTGGATCAGGCGGGGGAGCGGCTACACCTTC. It yields the protein CASSTTWIRRGSGYTF.

This clone came up once. The chain recombines TRBV11-2 with TRBJ1-2; D remains ambiguous. V shed 1 base and J shed 3 bases, with 12 bases lying between them. The CDR3 consists of 15 residues. The germline V gene encodes CDR1 SGHAT and CDR2 FQNNGV. CDR3 sequence reads: CASSLAPSTDYGYTF. CDR3 bases: TGTGCCAGCAGCTTAGCCCCTAGCACGGACTATGGCTACACCTTC. Together with reference TRBV11-2 and TRBJ1-2, the CDR3 gives the full variable domain: EAGVAQSPRYKIIEKRQSVAFWCNPISGHATLYWYQQILGQGPKLLIQFQNNGVVDDSQLPKDRFSAERLKGVDSTLKIQPAKLEDSAVYLCASSLAPSTDYGYTFGSGTRLTVV.

This clone was recorded only once. The rearrangement joins TRBV7-6 to TRBJ2-1, with TRBD1 identical over 10 bases. Per the germline V gene, CDR1 is SGHVS and CDR2 is FNYEAQ. With 4 bases clipped from V and 7 bases from J, the junction kept 7 bases outside the gene matches. This CDR3 has 15 residues. The CDR3 here is CASSSRRTGGNEQFF. The CDR3, as DNA: TGTGCCAGCAGCTCCAGAAGGACAGGGGGTAATGAGCAGTTCTTC.

CDR3 bases: TGTGCCAGAAGCTTGGTGGGACTTCTCTCCTTCTCCTACAATGAGCAGTTCTTC. This sequence encodes CARSLVGLLSFSYNEQFF. The rearrangement links TRBV5-3 to TRBJ2-1; D is perhaps TRBD2 (6 bases). TRBV5-3 is marked as an open reading frame, function uncertain. The CDR3 runs to 18 residues. Trimming took 0 bases from V and 0 from J, leaving 16 bases between them.

J is TRBJ1-1 and V is TRBV15; D call uncertain. With 4 bases removed from V and 4 bases from J, the gap between germline ends came to 13 bases. The germline V gene encodes CDR1 LNHNV and CDR2 YYDKDF (reference sequence). The CDR3 contains 14 residues. Written as DNA, the CDR3 is TGTGCCACCAGCAAGGACCGGGGAGGCACTGAAGCTTTCTTT. Translated, it gives CATSKDRGGTEAFF.

The chain couples TRBV5-6 to TRBJ2-3; TRBD2 is a possible D gene (5 bases). Per the germline V gene, CDR1 is SGHDT and CDR2 is YYEEEE. V was pared by 9 bases and J by 1 base, with 18 bases between. CDR3 length equals 15 residues. The CDR3 sequence is CATTPLGRGTDTQYF. The CDR3 nucleotides read TGTGCCACCACTCCCCTAGGGCGGGGCACAGATACGCAGTATTTT.

This clone was found a few times. The chain recombines TRBV27 with TRBJ1-2; D possibly corresponds to TRBD1 (6 bases). Germline-derived CDR1 and CDR2 are MNHEY and SMNVEV (reference sequence). The CDR3 covers 15 residues. The V end was cut by 5 bases, the J end by 5 bases, with 18 bases between. The CDR3 protein is CASSPFNRDGYGYTF. CDR3 bases: TGTGCCAGCAGTCCGTTTAACAGGGACGGGTATGGCTACACCTTC.